This paragraph covers one TCR beta chain sequence. Only a few counts were recorded for this clone. The clone's antigen remains unknown. Base-call qualities are not available, and no considerably larger clone is one nucleotide away. The cohort was made up of 666 healthy bone marrow donors. All cohort members were sampled while nominally healthy, although unrecorded immune exposures were likely present. The donor was CMV seronegative and was included in the group of under 450 seronegative cohort members. Every donor gave a peripheral blood sample, and the peripheral blood mononuclear cells from that sample were used for TCR beta sequencing. The Qiagen DNeasy Blood Extraction Kit was used to extract genomic DNA from the blood cell samples. The entry originates in a study of cytomegalovirus exposure and HLA in healthy donors (dated by TCRdb to about 2017). Context from the whole study: According to an earlier analysis of a few hundred of the donors, some 170 million T cells yielded over 90 million unique TCR beta sequences and 276 Gb of sequence data. An early release covering around 630 HLA-typed donors comprised roughly 300 gigabases of sequencing data and roughly 85 million unique TCR sequences. Among the roughly 400 genotyped donors, approximately 81% belonged to the genetic ancestry cluster associated with self-reported Caucasian donors. The study aimed to test whether cataloging public T cell receptors could reveal signatures of past pathogen exposure. The study profiled the T cell repertoires of 666 subjects by immunosequencing and related them to cytomegalovirus serostatus. In addition to the first cohort of roughly 700 subjects, a separate validation cohort of 130 or so different subjects was used. To predict cytomegalovirus infection status, the study combined high-throughput TCR immunosequencing, statistical association of individual TCRs with disease status, and machine learning. To study patterns of TCR occurrence, a later analysis re-analyzed previously published TCR beta repertoires from several hundred donors and added high-resolution HLA genotyping. Rather than using new phenotypic data, the later analysis identified candidate immune exposures from TCR beta sequences and from how often those sequences occurred across donors. An earlier analysis of around 640 of the donors used high-throughput TCR beta sequencing to judge whether each TCR beta V gene segment behaved as functional or pseudogenic. Donor age, sex, ethnicity and CMV serostatus were collected together with the repertoire data. A later genetic analysis used genome-wide SNP genotypes for about 60% of the roughly 670 donors, treating that subset as a discovery cohort. All discovery cohort repertoires had been generated using a single sequencing platform. HLA typing included class I and class II loci at four-digit resolution. Typing coverage varied by locus: about 629-640 donors for A, B, C, DRB1 and DQB1; more than 500 for DQA1; 606 for DPA1; 450 to 480 for DPB1. Four to six DR-DQ haplotypes were handled as single units for association and clustering, since linkage in the cohort was strong. Among roughly 400 genotyped donors of the cohort, an average of approximately 240,000 unique TCR beta nucleotide sequences was sequenced per donor, of which about 20% were non-productive. Study-wide conclusions, independent of this receptor: A further reported finding was that TCR beta sequences accurately predicted the HLA-A and HLA-B alleles for most subjects in the first cohort. The sequencing pipeline was judged likely to have produced a cluster of highly shared sequence variants as a technical artifact. In a later analysis, TCR association rates were found to vary across HLA loci, with the most associated TCRs seen for DRB1 alleles and the fewest for HLA-C alleles. A later analysis associated some 17,000 TCR beta sequences with specific HLA alleles at a false discovery rate of 0.05. According to a later genetic analysis, donors in an Asian-associated ancestry cluster had fewer N-insertions in productive TCRs than the roughly 700-donor mean. A few of the identified cytomegalovirus-associated TCR beta chains were confirmed in vitro to be specific for cytomegalovirus antigens. In both the original and validation cohorts, the classifier was reported to diagnose cytomegalovirus status with high specificity and sensitivity. Because counts were too low, around 18 rarely observed V segments, including chromosome 9 orphons, were left out of the earlier analysis of about 500 of the donors. In a later genetic analysis, a missense DCLRE1C variant was associated with V-gene and J-gene trimming of TCR beta chains, and the association was replicated in an independent cohort. Most CMV-associated TCR beta chains appeared to be HLA-restricted in a later analysis, and the HLA associations seemed to be driven largely by CMV exposure. Roughly uniform sequencing depth across donors was assumed in presence/absence analyses, although this assumption may not hold. The authors suggested that the approach could potentially be generalized to other disease states and immunological phenotypes. For the cohort, immune exposure information was limited to CMV serostatus. Correlated functional status among segregating V segments might reflect linkage disequilibrium, but an unknown experimental factor could not be ruled out. This cohort had only TCR beta chains sequenced, and the lack of alpha or paired-chain data limited which features could be detected. Across donors, most TCR sequences were observed very rarely, whereas some public TCRs were present in many individuals. The study listed around 160 TCR beta chains as associated with cytomegalovirus. In a later analysis, several top co-occurrence clusters were reported to appear linked to parvovirus B19, influenza, CMV and Epstein-Barr virus. Because the 87-base-pair reads could not distinguish some IMGT-functional V segments, including TRBV6-2 and TRBV6-3, those segments were excluded. A later analysis found that HLA-associated TCR beta chains were more clonally expanded and had lower generation probabilities than equally common non-associated chains. In an earlier analysis of more than 450 of the donors, most TCR beta V segments were observed in productive rearrangements about 87% or about 30% of the time, broadly matching IMGT annotations. When HLA alleles, especially DR and DQ, strongly co-occurred, attributing TCR associations to individual alleles was difficult. Because HLA typing was missing for some donors at each locus, association tests included only the typed subset.

Trimming removed 7 bases from V and 2 bases from J, leaving 17 bases between the germline ends. The germline V gene (reference sequence) gives CDR1 as LNHDA and CDR2 as SQIVND. Counted from cysteine to phenylalanine, this CDR3 has 15 amino acids. Just the 45-base CDR3 DNA is kept, in frame starting at base 1. Preparation of the library involved the immunoSEQ multiplex PCR assay. For the multiplex PCR, a mixture combining 60 forward primers for TCR Vbeta segments and 13 reverse primers for TCR Jbeta segments was used. The CDR3 region of rearranged TCR beta genes was amplified from genomic DNA with a multiplex PCR assay. The amplified TCR beta libraries were sequenced on the Illumina HiSeq System as 87-base-pair reads. On the authors' methods: Across the 700 or so repertoires, a later analysis counted about 81 million unique TCR beta chains, approximately 12 million of which were shared by at least two donors. Raw reads were error-corrected and collapsed into unique sequences by a nearest-neighbor algorithm in which closely related sequences were merged to remove PCR and sequencing errors. To assign V, D and J gene segments, CDR3 sequences were aligned to IMGT reference sequences. Each retained sequence needed at least a six-nucleotide match to both a V gene segment and a J gene segment. A rearrangement was called productive if the CDR3 had no stop codons and remained in frame with V and J, and every other rearrangement was called non-productive. CDR3 was defined by IMGT convention, running from the second conserved V-encoded cysteine to the conserved J-encoded phenylalanine. The earlier analysis of about 570 of the donors excluded any sequence lacking an unambiguous match to a single V gene segment. An earlier analysis of a few hundred of the donors classified V segments as functional when productive rearrangements were above 56.7% and as segregating when the standard deviation between donors was above 5%. A statistical classification framework was built for diagnosing cytomegalovirus status from the catalog of TCR beta chain sequences. In a later analysis, V and J genes were assigned by comparing TCR nucleotide sequences against IMGT/GENE-DB human TR gene sequences. Using the TCRdist pipeline, a later analysis assigned CDR3 sequences along with most-parsimonious VDJ recombination scenarios. In a later analysis, every TCR beta chain was defined by the combination of its CDR3 amino acid sequence and its V-gene family, and reads without a unique V-gene family were dropped. To address suspected cross-contamination and a sequencing artifact, a later analysis removed around 590 highly shared, low-generation-probability nucleotide sequences. In a later analysis, a clonal expansion index for each public chain was calculated from normalized within-repertoire ranks of inferred template counts. Generation probabilities in a later analysis came from a VDJ recombination model fitted to out-of-frame rearrangements, and those results were checked against IGoR. In a later analysis, hypergeometric tests were used to score TCR-TCR, TCR-HLA and TCR-CMV co-occurrence, with a repertoire-size bias correction applied to TCR pairs. To estimate false discovery rates, a later analysis permuted the HLA or CMV assignments 20 times. In a later analysis, co-occurring TCRs were grouped using DBSCAN, and TCRdist sequence similarity was added for clustering within HLA-allele-positive subsets. Repertoires with fewer than 30,000 or more than 120,000 public chains, plus five repertoires with anomalous nucleotide sharing, were excluded from co-occurrence clustering. Entries here come from immuneACCESS through TCRdb and include only in-frame sequences with V and J called. Some clones fail to appear in such tables; in the studies checked, an unresolved V gene covers under half of the shortfall, and the cause of the remainder is unknown. Clonal size and the V and J genes are those of that table, whereas D and trimming came from the DNA. Within this sample are about 94,000 clones, with about 62% of them counted one time only. The biggest ten clones account for about 3.8% of the sample.

The rearrangement combines TRBV19 with TRBJ1-2; no D gene call is confident. Input material: PBMCs. This receptor was identified in a man aged 30-40 years in good health and CMV-seronegative. The nucleotide sequence is TGTGCCAGTACCCTCGGCGGCGGCCGGAACTATGGCTACACCTTC. This is translated as CASTLGGGRNYGYTF.